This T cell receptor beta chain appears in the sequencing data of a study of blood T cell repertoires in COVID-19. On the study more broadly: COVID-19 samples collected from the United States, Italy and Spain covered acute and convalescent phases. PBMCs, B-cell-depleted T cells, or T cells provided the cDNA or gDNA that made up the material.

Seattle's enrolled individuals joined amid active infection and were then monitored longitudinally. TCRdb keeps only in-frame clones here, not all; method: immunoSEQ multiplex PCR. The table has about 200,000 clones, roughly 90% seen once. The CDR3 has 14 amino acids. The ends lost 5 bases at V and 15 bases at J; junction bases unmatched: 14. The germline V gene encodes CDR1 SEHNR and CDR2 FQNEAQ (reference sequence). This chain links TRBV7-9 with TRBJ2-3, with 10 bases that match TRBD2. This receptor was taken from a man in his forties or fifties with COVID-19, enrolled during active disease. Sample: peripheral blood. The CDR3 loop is CASSRSGGRVNLYF. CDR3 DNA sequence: TGTGCCAGCAGCCGTAGCGGGGGGCGCGTGAATCTCTATTTT.